This T cell receptor beta chain was recorded in a study of cytomegalovirus exposure and HLA in healthy donors (dated by TCRdb to 2015 to 2018). As for the study more broadly: According to an earlier analysis of 587 of the donors, some 180 million T cells yielded roughly 110 million unique TCR beta sequences and roughly 280 Gb of sequence data. Roughly 300 gigabases of sequencing data and tens of millions of unique TCR sequences were included in an early release covering roughly 600 HLA-typed donors. Of the roughly 400 genotyped donors, 70% to 90% were placed in the genetic ancestry cluster associated with self-reported Caucasian donors. The study was designed to test whether signatures of past pathogen exposure could be identified by cataloging public T cell receptors. The study used immunosequencing to profile the T cell repertoires of 670 or so subjects and linked those repertoires to cytomegalovirus serostatus. Besides the first cohort of about 730 subjects, a separate validation cohort made up of 120 different subjects was used. High-throughput TCR immunosequencing, statistical association of individual TCRs with disease status, and machine learning were combined to predict cytomegalovirus infection status. To study patterns of TCR occurrence, a later analysis re-analyzed previously published TCR beta repertoires from 650 to 750 donors and added high-resolution HLA genotyping. The later analysis used no new phenotypic data to find candidate immune exposures, relying instead on TCR beta sequences and their occurrence across donors. To decide whether each TCR beta V gene segment behaved as functional or pseudogenic, an earlier analysis of fewer than 750 of the donors relied on high-throughput TCR beta sequencing. Donor age, sex, ethnicity and CMV serostatus were collected together with the repertoire data. Genome-wide SNP genotypes for about three fifths of the 666 donors were used in a later genetic analysis, which treated that subset as a discovery cohort. Every discovery cohort repertoire had been produced on one sequencing platform. HLA typing covered class I and class II loci at four-digit resolution. Typing coverage differed by locus: A, B, C, DRB1 and DQB1 were typed in about 629-640 donors, DQA1 in 500 to 550, DPA1 in around 580, and DPB1 in around 490. Five DR-DQ haplotypes were treated as single units for association and clustering because of strong linkage in the cohort. Among 398 genotyped donors of the cohort, an average of about 240,000 unique TCR beta nucleotide sequences were sequenced per donor, 15% to 20% of them non-productive.

In total, approximately 610 healthy bone marrow donors made up the cohort. At the time of sampling, every cohort member was nominally healthy, though immune exposures that went unrecorded were likely present. The donor was CMV seropositive and was included in the group of almost 300 seropositive cohort members. Every donor gave a peripheral blood sample, and the peripheral blood mononuclear cells from that sample were used for TCR beta sequencing. The Qiagen DNeasy Blood Extraction Kit was used to extract genomic DNA from the blood cell samples. The library was generated by the immunoSEQ multiplex PCR assay. For the multiplex PCR, a mixture combining 60 forward primers for TCR Vbeta segments and 13 reverse primers for TCR Jbeta segments was used. A multiplex PCR assay on genomic DNA amplified the CDR3 region of rearranged TCR beta genes. The amplified TCR beta libraries were sequenced on the Illumina HiSeq System as 87-base-pair reads. As for the original processing: A later analysis counted 75 million to 100 million unique TCR beta chains across the 690 or so repertoires, and some 11 million of these chains were shared by at least two donors. To remove PCR and sequencing errors, raw reads were error-corrected and collapsed into unique sequences using a nearest-neighbor algorithm that merged closely related sequences. To assign V, D and J gene segments, CDR3 sequences were aligned to IMGT reference sequences. For a sequence to be retained, a match of at least six nucleotides was required to both a V gene segment and a J gene segment. A rearrangement was called productive if the CDR3 had no stop codons and remained in frame with V and J, and every other rearrangement was called non-productive. Following IMGT convention, CDR3 was defined as the stretch from the second conserved V-encoded cysteine to the conserved J-encoded phenylalanine. In an earlier analysis of roughly 610 of the donors, sequences lacking an unambiguous match to a single V gene segment were excluded. In an earlier analysis of approximately 610 of the donors, V segments were called functional above 56.7% productive rearrangements and were called segregating when the between-donor standard deviation exceeded 5%. A statistical classification framework was developed to diagnose cytomegalovirus status using the catalog of TCR beta chain sequences. A later analysis assigned V and J genes by comparing TCR nucleotide sequences with IMGT/GENE-DB human TR gene sequences. The TCRdist pipeline was used in a later analysis to assign CDR3 sequences and most-parsimonious VDJ recombination scenarios. In a later analysis, every TCR beta chain was defined by the combination of its CDR3 amino acid sequence and its V-gene family, and reads without a unique V-gene family were dropped. To address suspected cross-contamination and a sequencing artifact, a later analysis removed a few hundred highly shared, low-generation-probability nucleotide sequences. A later analysis calculated a clonal expansion index for each public chain from normalized within-repertoire ranks of inferred template counts. Generation probabilities in a later analysis came from a VDJ recombination model fitted to out-of-frame rearrangements, and those results were checked against IGoR. In a later analysis, hypergeometric tests were used to score TCR-TCR, TCR-HLA and TCR-CMV co-occurrence, with a repertoire-size bias correction applied to TCR pairs. To estimate false discovery rates, a later analysis permuted the HLA or CMV assignments 20 times. In a later analysis, co-occurring TCRs were grouped using DBSCAN, and TCRdist sequence similarity was added for clustering within HLA-allele-positive subsets. Repertoires with fewer than 30,000 or more than 120,000 public chains were left out of co-occurrence clustering, as were five repertoires with anomalous nucleotide sharing. Sourced from immuneACCESS, this table was stored by TCRdb with only in-frame sequences that have V and J called. A share of the clones is absent; for the studies checked, an unresolved V gene accounts for under half, and the remainder has no known explanation. V, J and clone size are taken as reported in that table, and D and trimming were inferred from the DNA itself. The sample profile shows around 170,000 clones; 80% of them were found once. 1% of the sample is held by the ten biggest clonotypes.

The investigation overall reported the following: A cluster of highly shared sequence variants was judged likely to be a technical artifact of the sequencing pipeline. Because some donors lacked HLA typing at each locus, the association tests relied only on the typed subset. Some IMGT-functional V segments, including TRBV6-2 and TRBV6-3, could not be told apart with the 87-base-pair reads, so those segments were excluded. V-gene and J-gene trimming of TCR beta chains was associated with a missense DCLRE1C variant in a later genetic analysis, and the association was replicated in an independent cohort. In a later genetic analysis, fewer N-insertions in productive TCRs were reported among donors in an Asian-associated ancestry cluster than the roughly 700-donor mean. A later analysis found that TCR association rates varied across HLA loci, with DRB1 alleles showing the most associated TCRs and HLA-C alleles the fewest. In an earlier analysis of fewer than 750 of the donors, most TCR beta V segments were observed in productive rearrangements about 90% or about 30% of the time, broadly matching IMGT annotations. Specific HLA alleles were associated with over 15,000 TCR beta sequences at a false discovery rate of 0.05 in a later analysis. Linkage disequilibrium might explain the correlated functional status among segregating V segments, but an unknown experimental factor could not be ruled out. Assigning TCR associations to individual alleles was difficult when HLA alleles, especially DR and DQ, strongly co-occurred. In a later analysis, HLA-associated TCR beta chains were found to be more clonally expanded and to have lower generation probabilities than equally common non-associated chains. The only immune exposure information available for the cohort was CMV serostatus. According to the authors, the approach could potentially be generalized to other disease states and immunological phenotypes. Sequencing depth was assumed to be roughly uniform across donors in the presence/absence analyses, though that assumption may not hold. In a later analysis, most CMV-associated TCR beta chains were found to appear HLA-restricted, with HLA associations seemingly driven largely by CMV exposure. According to a later analysis, parvovirus B19, influenza, CMV and Epstein-Barr virus appeared linked to several top co-occurrence clusters. A further reported finding was that TCR beta sequences accurately predicted the HLA-A and HLA-B alleles for most subjects in the first cohort. In vitro tests confirmed that a few of the cytomegalovirus-associated TCR beta chains recognize cytomegalovirus antigens. This cohort had only TCR beta chains sequenced, and the lack of alpha or paired-chain data limited which features could be detected. Most TCR sequences were observed very rarely across donors, whereas some public TCRs were present in many individuals. The classifier was reported to diagnose cytomegalovirus status with high specificity and sensitivity in both the original cohort and the validation cohort. The earlier analysis of about 600 of the donors excluded roughly 17 rarely observed V segments, including chromosome 9 orphons, because counts were too low. The study gave a list of some 150 TCR beta chains associated with cytomegalovirus.

As regards this clone: Its antigen is currently not known. No base quality information exists; no much larger clone differs at one position.

After removal of 5 bases from V and 7 bases from J, the junction retains 4 bases not matched to a gene. From its cysteine to its phenylalanine, the CDR3 spans 14 amino acids. The sequence is cut down to CDR3 DNA, 42 bases in frame from base 1. As encoded in the germline V gene, CDR1 is SGHTA while CDR2 is FQGTGA. The sequence was obtained from a woman between 45 and 60 years old in good health and CMV-seropositive. The rearrangement joined TRBV7-3 to TRBJ1-6, and 8 bases in between align with TRBD1. The sample consisted of PBMCs. The sequenced DNA: TGTGCCAGCAGCCGGGGACAGGACAATTCACCCCTCCACTTT. It encodes CASSRGQDNSPLHF.